This T cell receptor beta chain came from a study of blood T cell repertoires in COVID-19. Turning to the study itself: Some COVID-19 samples were acute and others convalescent; all came from the United States, Italy and Spain. The analysed material was cDNA or gDNA that came from T cells, B-cell-depleted T cells, or PBMCs.

The CDR3 loop spans 16 amino acids. Trimming took 0 bases from V and 3 from J, leaving 14 bases between them. CDR1 is SGDLS and CDR2 is YYNGEE in the germline V gene. As handled by the study authors: Amplification with reference gene primers provided the estimates of nucleated cell counts. Libraries were prepared by immunoSEQ multiplex PCR; TCRdb keeps only in-frame clonotypes and omits some of them. V, J and clone size were drawn from that table, and D and trimming were deduced from the DNA. The profile shows 150,000 to 200,000 clones, approximately 90% of them singletons. The sequenced material came from peripheral blood. The receptor's source is a man aged 55 to 70 with acute or convalescent COVID-19. The chain joins TRBV9 to TRBJ2-3, with D maybe TRBD2 (7 bases). The DNA for the CDR3 is TGTGCCAGCAGCGTAGAAGGGGGGGCGGTAACAGATACGCAGTATTTT. Protein: CASSVEGGAVTDTQYF.